This TCR beta chain was obtained from a study of cytomegalovirus exposure and HLA in healthy donors. Study-wide findings and caveats: HLA allele associations emerged for around 16,000 TCR beta sequences in a later analysis, at 0.05 false discovery rate. Indistinguishable V segments, including TRBV6-2 and TRBV6-3, were excluded.

Germline V CDR1 and CDR2: MNHNS, SASEGT. The CDR3 is made up of 14 amino acids. V lost 6 bases and J 0 bases, leaving 12 bases between the germline ends. PCR amplification relied on 60 Vbeta primers (plus 13 Jbeta primers). Only in-frame clones appear in the TCRdb table, and some are missing; sequencing was by immunoSEQ multiplex PCR. The profile shows 95,000 to 100,000 clones, roughly 76% of them singletons. On this clone itself: Its antigen is undetermined.

The chain links TRBV6-1 to TRBJ2-7, with a possible D match to TRBD2 (6 bases). The TCR comes from a middle-aged man in good health and CMV-seronegative. The sample comprised PBMCs. The CDR3 region is CASSQTRSSYEQYF. The CDR3 DNA reads TGTGCCAGCAGCCAGACTAGGTCCTCCTACGAGCAGTACTTC.